Presented here are 30 T cell receptor beta chains from one specimen sequenced in a study of blood T cell repertoires in COVID-19. Method: immunoSEQ multiplex PCR; TCRdb's copy keeps in-frame clones and lacks some. The sample has about 240,000 clones; approximately 83% are singletons. What was sequenced was PBMCs or T cells enriched from blood (not recorded which). Source of these receptors: a woman aged 35 to 49 with acute COVID-19.

V usage is TRBV6-1 and J usage is TRBJ1-2; possible D gene TRBD1, 5 bases. Germline CDR1 MNHNS, CDR2 SASEGT. The CDR3 length is 18 residues. V was trimmed by 4 bases and J by 7 bases, leaving 28 bases between them. The chain's CDR3 is CASSGIGLNVQPTGGYTF. The CDR3, as DNA: TGTGCCAGCAGTGGTATAGGACTAAACGTACAACCAACAGGTGGCTACACCTTC.

The gene calls are TRBV7-2 and TRBJ1-1; D is perhaps TRBD1 (6 bases). Trimming removed 2 bases from V and 6 bases from J, with 19 bases in between. The CDR3 has 16 amino acids. In germline, CDR1 is SGHTA, CDR2 FQGNSA. CDR3 nucleotides: TGTGCCAGCAGCTTATACTGGGGGCCCGCGGGCCCTGAAGCTTTCTTT. The encoded protein is CASSLYWGPAGPEAFF. The entire variable domain, with the rest obtained from reference TRBV7-2 and TRBJ1-1, is as follows: GAGVSQSPSNKVTEKGKDVELRCDPISGHTALYWYRQSLGQGLEFLIYFQGNSAPDKSGLPSDRFSAERTGGSVSTLTIQRTQQEDSAVYLCASSLYWGPAGPEAFFGQGTRLTVV.

The rearrangement uses TRBV5-4 and TRBJ1-4; D might be TRBD1 (6 bases). Germline-derived CDR1 and CDR2 are SGHNT and YYREEE (reference sequence). The CDR3 is made up of 15 amino acids. Deletions cut 4 bases from V and 7 bases from J, with 17 bases between. CDR3 protein: CASSPRGGVGEKLFF. The CDR3 bases are TGTGCCAGCAGCCCACGAGGGGGAGTTGGTGAAAAACTGTTTTTT.

This clone was seen a handful of times. V usage is TRBV12-3 or TRBV12-4 and J usage is TRBJ2-3; possible D gene TRBD2, 7 bases. V shed 7 bases and J shed 6 bases, with 11 bases lying between them. This CDR3 comprises 12 residues. This CDR3 is CASTGGSDTQYF. As DNA, the CDR3 is TGTGCCAGCACGGGGGGCTCGGATACGCAGTATTTT.

The chain is built from TRBV6-5 and TRBJ1-6; 8 bases line up with TRBD1. Germline V CDR1 and CDR2: MNHEY, SVGAGI. The CDR3 is 14 amino acids. The ends lost 6 bases at V and 7 bases at J; junction bases unmatched: 5. The chain's CDR3 is CASSRTGLNSPLHF. The CDR3 region has the DNA TGTGCCAGCAGCCGGACAGGGTTGAATTCACCCCTCCACTTT.

This chain joins TRBV16 and TRBJ2-1; D not certain. Trimming took off 4 bases at V and 7 bases at J, with 17 bases between the two ends. The CDR3 has 15 amino acids. Germline V CDR1 and CDR2: KGHSY, FQNENV. CDR3 region: CASSLSFGSTNEQFF. CDR3 in DNA: TGTGCCAGCAGCCTCTCCTTCGGGTCCACGAATGAGCAGTTCTTC.

The genes are TRBV2 and TRBJ2-1; 8 nucleotides match TRBD2. Germline loops: CDR1 SNHLY, CDR2 FYNNEI. The CDR3 has 16 amino acids. Trimming took 5 bases from V and 4 from J; bases not matched to a gene: 10. CDR3 nucleotide sequence: TGTGCCAGCAGTACTTTAGCGGGGAGAACTTACAATGAGCAGTTCTTC. Its protein product is CASSTLAGRTYNEQFF.

The chain is built from TRBV18 and TRBJ1-5; perhaps TRBD1 as D (5 bases). CDR3 length: 16 residues. The germline V gene encodes CDR1 KGHSH and CDR2 LQKENI. V lost 3 bases to trimming and J lost 3 bases, with 15 bases between them. The CDR3 here is CASSPENGTANQPQHF. CDR3 DNA sequence: TGTGCCAGCTCACCGGAAAACGGGACTGCCAATCAGCCCCAGCATTTT.

Of note for this clone: One end of the junction is discordant with germline, which a read error may explain. The rearrangement links TRBV20-1 to TRBJ1-6; D gene uncertain. Germline V CDR1 and CDR2: DFQATT, SNEGSKA (reference sequence). This CDR3 has 11 residues. The CDR3 DNA follows: TGCAGTGCAAGAGCGGGATCAACCCTCCACTTT. It yields the protein CSARAGSTLHF.

This sequence joins TRBV4-2 and TRBJ1-5, with no clear D. Between the trimmed V and J ends, which lost 0 bases and 0 bases, there was a span of 6 bases. The CDR3 is made up of 15 amino acids. In germline, CDR1 is LGHNA, CDR2 YNFKEQ. As DNA, the CDR3 is TGTGCCAGCAGCCAAGATGGAGTTAGCAATCAGCCCCAGCATTTT. It specifies CASSQDGVSNQPQHF.

The rearrangement links TRBV29-1 to TRBJ1-2; 7 bases are shared with TRBD1. V trimming: 1 base; J trimming: 8 bases; junction bases outside the gene matches: 16. The CDR3 length is 16 residues. Germline CDR1 SQVTM, CDR2 ANQGSEA. The DNA of the CDR3 is TGCAGCGTTGAAGCGCCCATGCTTGGACAGGCTGGGGGCTACACCTTC. Translating gives CSVEAPMLGQAGGYTF.

This chain uses TRBV5-6 with TRBJ2-7; 10 bases match TRBD1. V lost 4 bases and J lost 4; bases outside the gene matches: 8. The CDR3 has 15 residues. CDR1 and CDR2 from the germline V gene are SGHDT and YYEEEE. As DNA, the CDR3 is TGTGCCAGCAGCCCACCGGGACAGGGGAGGTACGAGCAGTACTTC. It is translated as CASSPPGQGRYEQYF.

A remark on this clone: Other DNA sequences in the same sample also yield this CDR3. The chain is built from TRBV5-8 and TRBJ2-1, with TRBD1 identical over 7 bases. Trimming removed 0 bases from V and 1 base from J; junction bases left unmatched: 1. The CDR3 runs to 15 residues. Per germline, CDR1 SGHTS and CDR2 YDEGEE. This CDR3 reads CASSLGQGSYNEQFF. CDR3 nucleotides: TGTGCCAGCAGCTTGGGACAGGGTTCCTACAATGAGCAGTTCTTC.

The chain couples TRBV12-3 or TRBV12-4 to TRBJ1-4; the D is unclear. V was cut by 3 bases and J by 5 bases, with 7 bases left in between. The length of the CDR3 is 13 residues. CDR3: CASSLRANEKLFF. CDR3 coding DNA: TGTGCCAGCAGTTTGAGGGCAAATGAAAAACTGTTTTTT.

The chain uses TRBV7-2 and TRBJ2-2; 7 bases are shared with TRBD1. Trimming cost V 5 bases and J 7 bases; bases outside gene matches: 10. Germline V gene data show CDR1 as SGHTA and CDR2 as FQGNSA. This CDR3 spans 15 amino acids. CDR3 residues: CASSPLPGQVGELFF. The CDR3, as DNA: TGTGCCAGCAGCCCACTACCAGGACAGGTCGGGGAGCTGTTTTTT.

V and J are TRBV19 and TRBJ2-1; 13 bases agree with TRBD2. Germline V gene lookup returns CDR1 LNHDA and CDR2 SQIVND (reference sequence). V dropped 1 base and J dropped 7; count of bases not matched to a gene: 4. This CDR3 comprises 16 residues. CDR3 loop: CASSIALAGGPNEQFF. The CDR3 nucleotides are TGTGCCAGTAGTATAGCACTAGCGGGAGGGCCGAATGAGCAGTTCTTC.

The chain joins TRBV30 to TRBJ1-3; D is uncertain. The CDR3 is 13 amino acids. Germline-derived CDR1 and CDR2 are GTSNPN and SVGIG (reference sequence). V lost 3 bases and J lost 0, with 6 bases in between. CDR3 sequence: CAWRRDSGNTIYF. The CDR3 DNA reads TGTGCCTGGAGGAGGGACTCTGGAAACACCATATATTTT.

The chain has TRBV11-3 and TRBJ2-1; D is possibly TRBD2 (6 bases). The CDR3 runs to 13 residues. Trimming cost V 1 base and J 9 bases, with 10 bases left between them. Per germline, CDR1 SGHNT and CDR2 YENEEA. DNA for the CDR3: TGTGCCAGCAGCTTAGCGGGAGAGTCTGAGCAGTTCTTC. This sequence encodes CASSLAGESEQFF.

The chain combines TRBV15 with TRBJ2-1, with TRBD1 identical over 10 bases. CDR1 is LNHNV, CDR2 YYDKDF, per germline (reference sequence). There are 17 residues in the CDR3. With 3 bases clipped from V and 10 bases from J, the junction kept 15 bases outside the gene matches. The CDR3 DNA is TGTGCCACCAGCAGGGACAGGGGGTTAAAATCCGGGTCAGAGCAGTTCTTC. Encoded protein: CATSRDRGLKSGSEQFF.

The V gene is TRBV12-3 or TRBV12-4, the J gene TRBJ2-7; TRBD1 matches at 9 bases. The CDR3 is 13 residues long. Trimming at V came to 7 bases and at J to 6 bases, leaving 7 bases not matched to a gene. The CDR3 nucleotides read TGTGCCAGCACCCCGGGACAGGGTCCCGAGCAGTACTTC. Its translation: CASTPGQGPEQYF.

This chain uses TRBV29-1 with TRBJ2-7; 11 bases fit TRBD2. The CDR3 length is 13 residues. V shed 3 bases, J shed 3 bases, and the junction held 1 base outside the gene matches. Germline CDR1 SQVTM, CDR2 ANQGSEA. The CDR3: CSVDGTSGYEQYF. CDR3 DNA sequence: TGCAGCGTTGACGGGACTAGCGGCTACGAGCAGTACTTC.

V usage is TRBV19 and J usage is TRBJ2-1; possibly TRBD1 for D (5 bases). Trimming took off 6 bases at V and 9 bases at J, with 24 bases between the two ends. Germline CDR1 reads LNHDA; CDR2 reads SQIVND (reference sequence). CDR3 size: 16 residues. CDR3 coding DNA: TGTGCCAGTAGAGCTAAGGGAAGGGGCGATTTGGTTGAGCAGTTCTTC. Residues: CASRAKGRGDLVEQFF.

This clone was observed a handful of times. The chain joins TRBV5-4 to TRBJ2-1, with 14 bases identical to TRBD2. V lost 4 bases, J lost 8 bases, and 2 bases stayed unmatched. CDR1 and CDR2 (germline): SGHNT, YYREEE (reference sequence). There are 14 residues in the CDR3. The CDR3 region is CASSAGLAGDEQFF. The CDR3 region has the DNA TGTGCCAGCAGCGCGGGACTAGCGGGAGATGAGCAGTTCTTC. Based on the CDR3 plus reference TRBV5-4 and TRBJ2-1, the full variable domain is ETGVTQSPTHLIKTRGQQVTLRCSSQSGHNTVSWYQQALGQGPQFIFQYYREEENGRGNFPPRFSGLQFPNYSSELNVNALELDDSALYLCASSAGLAGDEQFFGPGTRLTVL.

This chain links TRBV10-3 with TRBJ2-2, with TRBD2 matching 10 bases. Germline loops: CDR1 ENHRY, CDR2 SYGVKD. The CDR3 covers 16 residues. J was trimmed by 4 bases and V by 4 bases; bases with no gene match: 6. The CDR3 DNA follows: TGTGCCATCAGTGGTGTGGCTAGCGGGGGCACCGGGGAGCTGTTTTTT. Protein: CAISGVASGGTGELFF.

The rearrangement links TRBV11-2 to TRBJ2-7; 9 bases fit TRBD2. This CDR3 region has 15 residues. V gave up 0 bases and J gave up 3 bases; unmatched junction bases: 3. The germline gives CDR1 SGHAT, CDR2 FQNNGV. The CDR3 coding sequence is TGTGCCAGCAGCTTAGATAGCGGGAGTCACTACGAGCAGTACTTC. It codes for CASSLDSGSHYEQYF.

This clone was detected a few times. The chain recombines TRBV19 with TRBJ1-5, with D possibly matching TRBD1 (6 bases). In germline, CDR1 is LNHDA, CDR2 SQIVND (reference sequence). CDR3 length equals 14 residues. V lost 4 bases and J 8 bases, leaving 15 bases between the germline ends. The CDR3 DNA reads as TGTGCCAGTAGTAGGACCGGGACACCCAAGCCCCAGCATTTT. It specifies CASSRTGTPKPQHF.

This rearrangement joins TRBV11-3 to TRBJ2-1; D is perhaps TRBD2 (5 bases). CDR1 is SGHNT, CDR2 YENEEA, per germline. The V gene lost 5 bases and the J gene lost 0 bases, with 17 bases spanning the gap. The CDR3 contains 17 residues. The CDR3 is CASSPAPTSSSYNEQFF. The DNA of the CDR3 is TGTGCCAGCAGCCCAGCGCCTACTAGTTCCTCCTACAATGAGCAGTTCTTC.

The chain combines TRBV7-9 with TRBJ1-2, with a weak D call TRBD1 (6 bases). The length of the CDR3 is 11 residues. With 3 bases removed from V and 8 bases from J, the gap between germline ends came to 7 bases. Germline lookup yields CDR1 SEHNR and CDR2 FQNEAQ (reference sequence). CDR3 residues: CASSLRGGYTF. For the CDR3, the DNA is TGTGCCAGCAGCTTGAGGGGGGGCTACACCTTC.

J is TRBJ1-5 and V is TRBV7-8; maybe TRBD1 (6 bases). Per the germline V gene, CDR1 is SGHVS and CDR2 is FQNEAQ. Trimming removed 1 base at V and 0 bases at J, with 10 bases between. The CDR3 has 16 amino acids. The CDR3 DNA reads TGTGCCAGCAGCTTAGAGGGCAGGGGTAGCAATCAGCCCCAGCATTTT. This translates into CASSLEGRGSNQPQHF.

The chain couples TRBV19 to TRBJ1-5; D may be TRBD1 (5 bases). CDR1 LNHDA and CDR2 SQIVND come from the germline V gene (reference sequence). V shed 7 bases and J shed 5 bases, with 15 bases lying between them. CDR3 size: 14 residues. This chain's CDR3 is CASTHDSADQPQHF. As DNA, the CDR3 is TGTGCCAGTACCCACGACAGCGCGGATCAGCCCCAGCATTTT.